The source of this TCR beta chain is a study of tumor-infiltrating lymphocytes in localized non-small cell lung cancer. Trimming pared 0 bases from V and 7 bases from J, leaving 10 bases between. From germline, CDR1 is SGDLS and CDR2 YYNGEE. The CDR3 spans 14 residues. Generated by immunoSEQ multiplex PCR, the TCRdb table keeps only in-frame clones and is missing some. The repertoire includes 15,000 or so clones, 70% to 90% of them detected once, and around 3.6% sits in the top ten. The sequence was obtained from a human donor with non-small cell lung cancer. The sample was uninvolved lung tissue not adjacent to the tumor. The chain is built from TRBV9 and TRBJ2-2, with D possibly TRBD1 on 6 matching bases. The CDR3 here is CASSVGGLGGELFF. The CDR3 DNA reads TGTGCCAGCAGCGTAGGGGGGCTCGGCGGGGAGCTGTTTTTT.